One T cell receptor beta chain is described in this entry. The sample belongs to a study of shared clonotypes between healthy human individuals. Original handling: In the immunoSEQ data, sequences were junction-only and lacked quality scores, so filtering differed. The repertoire was sequenced with immunoSEQ multiplex PCR; TCRdb's copy has only in-frame clones and lacks some. The DNA gave D and trimming, while V, J and clone size come from that table. The table has more than 2 million clones, around 95% seen once. Trimming cost V 6 bases and J 8 bases, with 23 bases left between them. This CDR3 has 15 residues. Germline lookup yields CDR1 SGHDT and CDR2 YYEEEE.

V and J are TRBV5-6 and TRBJ1-2; D unclear. Sequences were obtained from naive CD4+ T cells sorted from blood. The subset denotes: CD45RA+ positively selected. This sequence was found in a man younger than 35 in good health. Written as DNA, the CDR3 is TGTGCCAGCACCCATTCGGGTATTCGGGTTCTAGGCTACACCTTC. Translating it yields CASTHSGIRVLGYTF.